These T cell receptor beta chains were read from a single sample in a study of siplizumab effects on memory and regulatory T cells. Sequencing was performed with immunoSEQ multiplex PCR; in TCRdb, only in-frame clones are kept and a portion is missing. Of about 48,000 clones listed, less than 90% are singletons. Sequenced input: naive CD8+ T cells sorted from blood. Receptors were obtained from a human donor in good health. Both conserved end residues are part of each CDR3. A D gene is named only where the DNA matches it firmly. Some rows mark clone size as missing; the rest say once, few, many or name a class of expanded clone.

TRBD2	.	TRBV19	TRBJ2-7	CASSIGSGRALEQYF	TGTGCCAGTAGTATTGGGAGCGGGAGGGCCTTGGAGCAGTACTTC
TRBD1	.	TRBV5-8	TRBJ2-5	CASSPWDREIEETQYF	TGTGCCAGCAGCCCCTGGGACAGGGAAATTGAAGAGACCCAGTACTTC
.	.	TRBV7-6	TRBJ2-1	CASSLVGGGNEQFF	TGTGCCAGCAGCTTAGTCGGGGGCGGAAATGAGCAGTTCTTC
.	once	TRBV4-1	TRBJ2-2	CASSQVGPANTGELFF	TGCGCCAGCAGCCAAGTAGGCCCCGCGAACACCGGGGAGCTGTTTTTT
TRBD2	.	TRBV7-3	TRBJ2-5	CASSLGPLAGWQETQYF	TGTGCCAGCAGCTTAGGGCCACTAGCGGGATGGCAAGAGACCCAGTACTTC
.	.	TRBV14	TRBJ2-1	CASSQDRVDSYNEQFF	TGTGCCAGCAGCCAAGATAGAGTGGATTCCTACAATGAGCAGTTCTTC
.	.	TRBV30	TRBJ2-7	CAWSVGAGAYEQYF	TGTGCCTGGAGTGTAGGCGCAGGCGCCTACGAGCAGTACTTC
.	.	TRBV4-2	TRBJ1-5	CASSQGAERPQHF	TGTGCCAGCAGCCAAGGTGCCGAGAGGCCCCAGCATTTT
.	.	TRBV4-1	TRBJ2-3	CASSSVAARTDTQYF	TGCGCCAGCAGCTCCGTAGCGGCCCGCACAGATACGCAGTATTTT
TRBD2	.	TRBV7-9	TRBJ2-2	CASSSSSGRASGELFF	TGTGCCAGCAGCTCGTCTAGCGGGAGGGCCTCAGGGGAGCTGTTTTTT
.	.	TRBV6-6	TRBJ2-7	CASSYPGAGISYEQYF	TGTGCCAGCAGCTATCCCGGGGCAGGGATTTCCTACGAGCAGTACTTC
TRBD2	once	TRBV30	TRBJ2-5	CAWGPGLAGETQYF	TGTGCCTGGGGACCGGGACTAGCGGGGGAGACCCAGTACTTC
.	few	TRBV2	TRBJ1-1	CASSKGMNTEAFF	TGTGCCAGCAGTAAGGGCATGAACACTGAAGCTTTCTTT
.	.	TRBV2	TRBJ2-7	CASSPTSYEQYF	TGTGCCAGCAGCCCGACTAGCTACGAGCAGTACTTC
.	.	TRBV27	TRBJ2-7	CASGQGSYEQYF	TGTGCCAGCGGGCAGGGTTCCTACGAGCAGTACTTC
TRBD2	.	TRBV10-3	TRBJ2-3	CAISVGLAGATDTQYF	TGTGCCATCAGTGTAGGACTAGCGGGAGCCACAGATACGCAGTATTTT
TRBD1	.	TRBV11-2	TRBJ2-7	CASSLRTGRPYEQYF	TGTGCCAGCAGCCTGAGGACAGGGCGACCCTACGAGCAGTACTTC
TRBD1	once	TRBV6-5	TRBJ2-7	CASSYSPGQGNYEQYF	TGTGCCAGCAGTTACTCCCCGGGACAGGGAAACTACGAGCAGTACTTC
TRBD2	.	TRBV19	TRBJ2-3	CLFAERGQRDTDTQYF	TGTCTCTTCGCCGAGCGGGGCCAACGGGACACAGATACGCAGTATTTT
.	.	TRBV6-1	TRBJ2-7	CASSEATYDGSSYEQYF	TGTGCCAGCAGTGAAGCTACTTACGACGGAAGCTCCTACGAGCAGTACTTC
.	.	TRBV2	TRBJ1-3	CASRSAWLIPGHSGNTIYF	TGTGCCAGCAGGTCCGCCTGGCTTATTCCAGGGCACTCTGGAAACACCATATATTTT
.	few	TRBV6-1	TRBJ1-1	CASSEDGRMNTEAFF	TGTGCCAGCAGTGAAGATGGGAGAATGAACACTGAAGCTTTCTTT
.	once	TRBV7-9	TRBJ2-3	CASSPQGDKRTDTQYF	TGTGCCAGCAGCCCCCAAGGAGACAAGCGCACAGATACGCAGTATTTT
.	.	TRBV19	TRBJ1-2	CASSIGTAGYTF	TGTGCCAGTAGTATAGGGACAGCTGGCTACACCTTC
.	once	TRBV6-5	TRBJ2-1	CASSRGGDEQFF	TGTGCCAGCAGTCGAGGGGGGGATGAGCAGTTCTTC
TRBD1	few	TRBV7-9	TRBJ1-2	CASTTAGDRDGYTF	TGTGCCAGCACCACCGCAGGGGACAGGGATGGCTACACCTTC
.	once	TRBV15	TRBJ1-2	CATSRDEYYGYTF	TGTGCCACCAGCAGAGACGAATACTATGGCTACACCTTC
.	.	TRBV11-2	TRBJ1-6	CASSLVGDFQDHSPLHF	TGTGCCAGCAGCTTAGTGGGCGACTTTCAAGACCATTCACCCCTCCACTTT
TRBD2	.	TRBV7-2	TRBJ2-3	CASSLAGGLEDTQYF	TGTGCCAGCAGCCTAGCGGGGGGGCTGGAAGATACGCAGTATTTT
.	.	TRBV7-9	TRBJ1-2	CASSRIGANYGYTF	TGTGCCAGCAGTCGGATCGGGGCTAACTATGGCTACACCTTC
TRBD1	.	TRBV5-6	TRBJ2-7	CASSPTGDYEQYF	TGTGCCAGCAGCCCGACAGGGGACTACGAGCAGTACTTC
TRBD1	.	TRBV7-6	TRBJ1-1	CASSTGTVNTEAFF	TGTGCCAGCAGCACTGGGACAGTGAACACTGAAGCTTTCTTT
TRBD2	.	TRBV5-1	TRBJ2-2	CASSPGLAGAVTGELFF	TGCGCCAGCAGCCCTGGACTAGCGGGGGCGGTCACCGGGGAGCTGTTTTTT
.	.	TRBV11-2	TRBJ2-7	CASSLVAGIHEQYF	TGTGCCAGCAGCTTAGTCGCCGGAATCCACGAGCAGTACTTC
.	.	TRBV27	TRBJ1-3	CASSPTGSSGNTIYF	TGTGCCAGCAGCCCGACTGGTAGCTCTGGAAACACCATATATTTT
TRBD2	.	TRBV4-1	TRBJ2-7	CASSQESSGGSYEQYF	TGCGCCAGCAGCCAAGAGTCGAGCGGGGGCTCCTACGAGCAGTACTTC
.	.	TRBV19	TRBJ1-1	CASSIGRQGGTEAFF	TGTGCCAGTAGTATAGGGCGCCAGGGAGGAACTGAAGCTTTCTTT
.	few	TRBV27	TRBJ2-7	CASSPGPFPHEQYF	TGTGCCAGCAGTCCGGGACCGTTCCCCCACGAGCAGTACTTC
.	.	TRBV29-1	TRBJ2-3	CSETREFDTQYF	TGCAGCGAGACTAGGGAGTTTGATACGCAGTATTTT
TRBD2	.	TRBV27	TRBJ2-7	CASSFVGGTYEQYF	TGTGCCAGCAGTTTTGTGGGGGGGACCTACGAGCAGTACTTC
TRBD1	.	TRBV5-4	TRBJ2-7	CASSLPPGTGAYF	TGTGCCAGCAGCTTGCCCCCCGGGACAGGGGCCTACTTC